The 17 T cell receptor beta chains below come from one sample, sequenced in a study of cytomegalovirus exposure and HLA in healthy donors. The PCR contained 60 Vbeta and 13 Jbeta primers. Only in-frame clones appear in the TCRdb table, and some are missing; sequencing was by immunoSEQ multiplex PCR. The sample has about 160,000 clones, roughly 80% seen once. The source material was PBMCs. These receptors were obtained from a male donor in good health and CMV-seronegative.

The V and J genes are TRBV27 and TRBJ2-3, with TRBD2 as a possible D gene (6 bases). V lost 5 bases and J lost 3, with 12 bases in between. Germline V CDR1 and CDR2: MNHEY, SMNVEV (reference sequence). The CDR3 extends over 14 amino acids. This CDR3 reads CASSLGSLTDTQYF. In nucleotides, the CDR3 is TGTGCCAGCAGTCTCGGGAGTCTGACAGATACGCAGTATTTT.

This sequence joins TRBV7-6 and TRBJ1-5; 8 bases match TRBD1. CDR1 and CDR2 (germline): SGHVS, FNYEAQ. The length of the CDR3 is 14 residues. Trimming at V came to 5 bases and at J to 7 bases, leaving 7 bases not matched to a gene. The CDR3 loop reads CASSPGGAAQPQHF. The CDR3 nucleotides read TGTGCCAGCAGCCCAGGGGGCGCAGCCCAGCCCCAGCATTTT.

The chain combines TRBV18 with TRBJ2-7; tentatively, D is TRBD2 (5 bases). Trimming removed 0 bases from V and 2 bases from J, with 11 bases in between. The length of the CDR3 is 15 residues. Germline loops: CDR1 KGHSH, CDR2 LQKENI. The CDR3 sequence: CASSPPVGIPYEQYF. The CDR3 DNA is TGTGCCAGCTCACCACCGGTCGGGATCCCCTACGAGCAGTACTTC.

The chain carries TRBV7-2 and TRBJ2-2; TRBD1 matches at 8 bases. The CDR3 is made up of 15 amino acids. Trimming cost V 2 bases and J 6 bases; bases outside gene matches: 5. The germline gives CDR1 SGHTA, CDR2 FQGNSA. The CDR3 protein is CASSLRQGAAGELFF. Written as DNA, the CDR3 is TGTGCCAGCAGCTTACGGCAGGGGGCGGCCGGGGAGCTGTTTTTT.

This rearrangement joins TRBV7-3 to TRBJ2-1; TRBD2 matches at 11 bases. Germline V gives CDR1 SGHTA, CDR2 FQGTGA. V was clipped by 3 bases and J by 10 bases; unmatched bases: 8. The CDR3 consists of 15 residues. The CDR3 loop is CASSFGLAGRSEQFF. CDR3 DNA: TGTGCCAGCAGCTTCGGACTAGCGGGCCGAAGCGAGCAGTTCTTC. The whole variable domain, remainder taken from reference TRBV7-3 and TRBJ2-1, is GAGVSQTPSNKVTEKGKYVELRCDPISGHTALYWYRQSLGQGPEFLIYFQGTGAADDSGLPNDRFFAVRPEGSVSTLKIQRTERGDSAVYLCASSFGLAGRSEQFFGPGTRLTVL.

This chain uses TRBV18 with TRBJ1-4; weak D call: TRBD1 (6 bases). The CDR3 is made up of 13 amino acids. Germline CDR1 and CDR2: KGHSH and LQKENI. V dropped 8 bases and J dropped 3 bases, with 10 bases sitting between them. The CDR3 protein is CASRGASNEKLFF. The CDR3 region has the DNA TGTGCCAGCCGGGGGGCATCTAATGAAAAACTGTTTTTT.

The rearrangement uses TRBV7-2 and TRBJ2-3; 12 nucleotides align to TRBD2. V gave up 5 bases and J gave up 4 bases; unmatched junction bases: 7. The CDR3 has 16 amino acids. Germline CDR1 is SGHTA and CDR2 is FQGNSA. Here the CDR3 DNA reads TGTGCCAGCAGCCTGACTAGCGGGGGTGTCTCAGATACGCAGTATTTT. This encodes CASSLTSGGVSDTQYF. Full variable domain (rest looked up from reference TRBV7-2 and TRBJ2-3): GAGVSQSPSNKVTEKGKDVELRCDPISGHTALYWYRQSLGQGLEFLIYFQGNSAPDKSGLPSDRFSAERTGGSVSTLTIQRTQQEDSAVYLCASSLTSGGVSDTQYFGPGTRLTVL.

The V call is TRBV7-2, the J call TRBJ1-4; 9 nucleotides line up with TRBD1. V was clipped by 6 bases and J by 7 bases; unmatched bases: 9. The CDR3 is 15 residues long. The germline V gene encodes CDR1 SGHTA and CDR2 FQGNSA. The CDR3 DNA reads TGTGCCAGCAGTTTAACAGGGGGCGCCCTTGAAAAACTGTTTTTT. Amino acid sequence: CASSLTGGALEKLFF.

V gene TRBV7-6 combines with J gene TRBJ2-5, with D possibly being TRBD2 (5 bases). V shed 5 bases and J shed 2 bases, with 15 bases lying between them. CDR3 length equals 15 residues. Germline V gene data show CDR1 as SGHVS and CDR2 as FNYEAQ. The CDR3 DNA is TGTGCCAGCAGCCCGGAGCCCGAGGGTCAAGAGACCCAGTACTTC. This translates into CASSPEPEGQETQYF.

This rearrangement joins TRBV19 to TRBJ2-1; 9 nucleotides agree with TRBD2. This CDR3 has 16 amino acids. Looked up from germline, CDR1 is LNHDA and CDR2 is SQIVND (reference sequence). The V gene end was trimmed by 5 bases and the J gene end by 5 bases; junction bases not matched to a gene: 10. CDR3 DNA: TGTGCCAGTAGTTTGGAAAGCGGGAGGATCCACAATGAGCAGTTCTTC. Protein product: CASSLESGRIHNEQFF.

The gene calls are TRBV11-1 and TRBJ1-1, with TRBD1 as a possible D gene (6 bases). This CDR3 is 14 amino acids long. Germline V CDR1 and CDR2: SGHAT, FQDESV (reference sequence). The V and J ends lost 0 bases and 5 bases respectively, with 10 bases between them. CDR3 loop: CASSLAGGRTEAFF. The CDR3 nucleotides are TGTGCCAGCAGCTTAGCAGGGGGTAGGACTGAAGCTTTCTTT.

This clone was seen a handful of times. The CDR3 DNA reads as TGTGCCAGCAGCACTGAACTGGGGGCGGGCACCGGGGAGCTGTTTTTT. It codes for CASSTELGAGTGELFF. The chain uses TRBV5-4 and TRBJ2-2; tentative D call: TRBD1 (6 bases). Germline loops: CDR1 SGHNT, CDR2 YYREEE (reference sequence). This CDR3 has 16 amino acids. Deletions cut 4 bases from V and 4 bases from J, with 17 bases between.

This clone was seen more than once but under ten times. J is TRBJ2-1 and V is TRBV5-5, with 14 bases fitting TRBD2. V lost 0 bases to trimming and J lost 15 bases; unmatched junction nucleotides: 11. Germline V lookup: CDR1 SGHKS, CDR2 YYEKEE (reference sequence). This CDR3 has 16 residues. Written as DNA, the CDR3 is TGTGCCAGCAGCTTGGATTCTGGACTAGCGGGAGGCCGGGGGTTCTTC. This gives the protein CASSLDSGLAGGRGFF. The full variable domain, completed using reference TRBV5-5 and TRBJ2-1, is DAGVTQSPTHLIKTRGQQVTLRCSPISGHKSVSWYQQVLGQGPQFIFQYYEKEERGRGNFPDRFSARQFPNYSSELNVNALLLGDSALYLCASSLDSGLAGGRGFFGPGTRLTVL.

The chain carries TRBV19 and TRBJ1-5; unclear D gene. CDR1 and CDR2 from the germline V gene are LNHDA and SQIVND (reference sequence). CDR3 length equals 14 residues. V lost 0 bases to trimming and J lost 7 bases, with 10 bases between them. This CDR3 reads CASSIDEVNQPQHF. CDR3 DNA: TGTGCCAGTAGTATAGACGAGGTGAACCAGCCCCAGCATTTT.

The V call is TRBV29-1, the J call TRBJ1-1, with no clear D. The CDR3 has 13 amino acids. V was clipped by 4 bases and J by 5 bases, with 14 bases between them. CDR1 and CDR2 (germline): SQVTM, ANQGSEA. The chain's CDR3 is CSVGNTVGTEAFF. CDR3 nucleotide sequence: TGCAGCGTTGGTAACACCGTCGGGACTGAAGCTTTCTTT.

CDR3 in DNA: TGTGCCAGCAGCTTAGTTCTTGATCAGCCCCAGCATTTT. This gives the protein CASSLVLDQPQHF. This chain links TRBV7-9 with TRBJ1-5; D unclear. Germline CDR1 is SEHNR and CDR2 is FQNEAQ (reference sequence). V lost 1 base, J lost 5 bases, and 6 bases lay in between. The CDR3 spans 13 residues.

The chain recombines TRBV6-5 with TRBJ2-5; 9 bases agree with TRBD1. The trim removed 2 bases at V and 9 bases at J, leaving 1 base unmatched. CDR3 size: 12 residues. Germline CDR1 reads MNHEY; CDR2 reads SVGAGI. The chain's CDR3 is CASSYRQGAQYF. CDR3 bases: TGTGCCAGCAGTTACCGACAGGGGGCCCAGTACTTC.